This entry lists 32 T cell receptor beta chains sequenced from one sample in a study of identical twins. From the 5' RACE reads, TCRdb called clonotypes with MiXCR, one entry per CDR3 protein. The data contain 400,000 to 550,000 distinct CDR3 sequences, 14% of them singletons. The same data also went into a second study, on yellow fever vaccine responses in identical twins.

Sequences were obtained from CD4+ T cells sorted from blood. The receptors were sampled from a woman younger than 35 in good health.

This clonotype was seen at least ten times. CDR3 loop: CASSLAPGDTQYF. The CDR3 DNA is TGTGCCAGCAGTTTAGCGCCAGGGGATACGCAGTATTTT. The V call is TRBV12-3 or TRBV12-4, the J call TRBJ2-3, with a weak D call TRBD1 (5 bases). There are 13 residues in the CDR3. V lost 0 bases, J lost 6 bases, and 7 bases lay in between.

This clonotype was counted only a few times. This chain links TRBV9 with TRBJ2-3; D is uncertain. The V end was cut by 2 bases, the J end by 6 bases, with 25 bases between. CDR1 is SGDLS, CDR2 YYNGEE, per germline. This CDR3 is 18 amino acids long. CDR3 amino acids: CASSVASRTDHAQDTQYF. Written as DNA, the CDR3 is TGTGCCAGCAGCGTCGCCTCCCGGACGGACCACGCGCAGGATACGCAGTATTTT.

This clonotype was counted between two and nine times. The gene calls are TRBV19 and TRBJ2-3; 8 bases are shared with TRBD2. This CDR3 region has 19 residues. Losses at the gene ends were 10 bases for V and 0 bases for J; bases not matched to a gene: 21. The V gene's germline CDR1 is LNHDA and CDR2 SQIVND (reference sequence). The CDR3 coding sequence is TGTGCCACCCGGCGGGAGGTGTTAGCGGGGCAAACTAGCACAGATACGCAGTATTTT. Protein: CATRREVLAGQTSTDTQYF. Filled out from reference TRBV19 and TRBJ2-3, the complete variable domain reads DGGITQSPKYLFRKEGQNVTLSCEQNLNHDAMYWYRQDPGQGLRLIYYSQIVNDFQKGDIAEGYSVSREKKESFPLTVTSAQKNPTAFYLCATRREVLAGQTSTDTQYFGPGTRLTVL.

The chain links TRBV6-2 or TRBV6-3 to TRBJ2-2; D is undetermined. Between the trimmed V and J ends, which lost 6 bases and 4 bases, there was a span of 9 bases. The CDR3 consists of 13 residues. Germline V gene sequence: CDR1 MNHEY, CDR2 SVGEGT. This CDR3 is CASSSVRTGELFF. Written as DNA, the CDR3 is TGTGCCAGCAGCTCTGTACGCACCGGGGAGCTGTTTTTT.

This clonotype showed up just a few times. The chain has TRBV10-2 and TRBJ2-7; TRBD1 matches at 10 bases. The CDR3 has 14 amino acids. CDR1 is WSHSY, CDR2 SAAADI, per germline. Losses at the gene ends were 7 bases for V and 3 bases for J; bases not matched to a gene: 6. Here the CDR3 DNA reads TGCGCCAGCACCACCGGGACAGGGGTCTACGAGCAGTACTTC. This translates into CASTTGTGVYEQYF.

This clonotype was observed a few times. The gene calls are TRBV6-2 or TRBV6-3 and TRBJ2-7, with TRBD1 matching over 10 bases. The CDR3 runs to 14 residues. Per the germline V gene, CDR1 is MNHEY and CDR2 is SVGEGT. The V and J ends lost 8 bases and 4 bases, in that order; junction bases with no gene match: 8. In DNA, the CDR3 is TGTGCCAGCCTTCCCTGGGACAGGGGTTACGAGCAGTACTTC. This codes for CASLPWDRGYEQYF.

The chain joins TRBV5-1 to TRBJ2-5, with 7 bases fitting TRBD2. This CDR3 has 15 residues. The V gene's germline CDR1 is SGHRS and CDR2 YFSETQ. The J segment lost 3 bases and the V segment lost 2 bases, leaving 7 bases of the junction unmatched. This CDR3 is CASSFLVGGKETQYF. For the CDR3, the DNA is TGCGCCAGCAGCTTTCTGGTGGGGGGGAAAGAGACCCAGTACTTC.

The chain links TRBV20-1 to TRBJ2-2; 8 positions match TRBD2. J gave up 7 bases and V 1 base, and 5 bases lay outside the gene matches. The CDR3 has 14 amino acids. From germline, CDR1 is DFQATT and CDR2 SNEGSKA (reference sequence). This chain's CDR3 is CSARVKSGGGELFF. CDR3 nucleotides: TGCAGTGCTAGAGTAAAGAGCGGGGGCGGGGAGCTGTTTTTT.

The CDR3 nucleotides read TGTGCCAGCTCACCGCTGGACACCACAGATACGCAGTATTTT. Residues: CASSPLDTTDTQYF. This chain uses TRBV18 with TRBJ2-3, with a tentative D call TRBD1 (5 bases). V was clipped by 3 bases and J by 2 bases, with 9 bases between them. The CDR3 consists of 14 residues. CDR1 KGHSH and CDR2 LQKENI come from the germline V gene.

The gene calls are TRBV4-2 and TRBJ2-1, with 9 bases lining up with TRBD2. Germline V lookup: CDR1 LGHNA, CDR2 YNFKEQ. Trimming took 0 bases from V and 10 from J; bases not matched to a gene: 13. The CDR3 runs 17 residues. The CDR3 DNA is TGTGCCAGCAGCCAAGAGGGGGCGGGAGGGCCAAATTTGGAGCAGTTCTTC. Translation: CASSQEGAGGPNLEQFF.

This clonotype was recorded a few times. The V call is TRBV27, the J call TRBJ1-5; 9 bases map to TRBD1. Germline-derived CDR1 and CDR2 are MNHEY and SMNVEV (reference sequence). Germline trimming cut 5 bases from V and 6 bases from J; bases unmatched to any gene: 5. CDR3 length: 14 residues. CDR3 in amino acids: CASSRDRVFQPQHF. In nucleotides, the CDR3 is TGTGCCAGCAGTCGGGACAGGGTTTTTCAGCCCCAGCATTTT.

CDR3 bases: TGTGCCAGCAGTCCACAGGAAACCACAGATACGCAGTATTTT. Its protein is CASSPQETTDTQYF. The chain links TRBV14 to TRBJ2-3; perhaps TRBD1 as D (5 bases). CDR1 SGHDN and CDR2 FVKESK come from the germline V gene. This CDR3 has 14 amino acids. Between the trimmed V and J ends, which lost 6 bases and 2 bases, there was a span of 12 bases.

The chain couples TRBV7-2 to TRBJ2-1; 7 bases are shared with TRBD1. Germline V gene lookup returns CDR1 SGHTA and CDR2 FQGNSA. This CDR3 has 15 residues. Losses at the gene ends were 5 bases for V and 1 base for J; bases not matched to a gene: 5. CDR3 residues: CASSDNRGSYNEQFF. Here the CDR3 DNA reads TGTGCCAGCAGCGATAACAGGGGATCCTACAATGAGCAGTTCTTC.

V usage is TRBV27 and J usage is TRBJ2-5, with no clear D. Trimming left V 6 bases short and J 5 bases short, with 19 bases between. Germline CDR1 and CDR2: MNHEY and SMNVEV (reference sequence). CDR3 size: 15 residues. In nucleotides, the CDR3 is TGTGCCAGCAGCAAGACCCCTGCCCTTGGGGAGACCCAGTACTTC. Translating gives CASSKTPALGETQYF.

V is TRBV12-3 or TRBV12-4 and J is TRBJ2-3, with TRBD1 identical over 8 bases. The CDR3 spans 15 residues. V lost 8 bases, J lost 1 base, and 8 bases stayed unmatched. The CDR3 reads CASDSGTGRTDTQYF. The CDR3 bases are TGTGCCAGCGATTCCGGGACAGGTCGCACAGATACGCAGTATTTT.

The CDR3 here is CASSIGSSSYEQYF. CDR3 DNA: TGTGCCAGTAGTATCGGAAGCTCCTCCTACGAGCAGTACTTC. The chain is built from TRBV19 and TRBJ2-7, with D unresolved. Trimming took 3 bases from V and 0 from J, leaving 9 bases between them. This CDR3 spans 14 amino acids. CDR1 is LNHDA, CDR2 SQIVND, per germline (reference sequence).

The V call is TRBV9, the J call TRBJ2-5, with 8 nucleotides matching TRBD2. With 0 bases clipped from V and 1 base from J, the junction kept 5 bases outside the gene matches. The length of the CDR3 is 16 residues. Germline CDR1 reads SGDLS; CDR2 reads YYNGEE. CDR3 DNA: TGTGCCAGCAGCGTAGTGGCGGGAGGACGCCAAGAGACCCAGTACTTC. Its protein product is CASSVVAGGRQETQYF.

V gene TRBV20-1 combines with J gene TRBJ2-1, with 9 bases lining up with TRBD2. The germline V gene encodes CDR1 DFQATT and CDR2 SNEGSKA (reference sequence). The CDR3 has 14 residues. J was trimmed by 9 bases and V by 5 bases; bases with no gene match: 11. CDR3 bases: TGCAGTGCTTTTAGCGGGAGTCGGGTGGTTGAGCAGTTCTTC. Its protein product is CSAFSGSRVVEQFF.

V usage is TRBV7-9 and J usage is TRBJ2-7; tentative D call: TRBD1 (6 bases). Looked up from germline, CDR1 is SEHNR and CDR2 is FQNEAQ (reference sequence). Trimming stripped 5 bases from V and 3 bases from J, with 17 bases between. The CDR3 runs to 15 residues. The CDR3 sequence: CASSLPGTLLYEQYF. The CDR3 DNA follows: TGTGCCAGCAGCCTACCCGGGACATTACTCTACGAGCAGTACTTC.

This clonotype was counted only a few times. The chain carries TRBV6-5 and TRBJ2-5; 8 bases fit TRBD1. After removal of 4 bases from V and 1 base from J, the junction contained 5 bases not matched to a gene. Germline CDR1 is MNHEY and CDR2 is SVGAGI. The length of the CDR3 is 15 residues. The CDR3 loop reads CASSSPGQGQETQYF. Written as DNA, the CDR3 is TGTGCCAGCAGTTCTCCCGGACAGGGCCAAGAGACCCAGTACTTC.

This clonotype appeared many times. The V gene is TRBV12-3 or TRBV12-4, the J gene TRBJ2-5; 11 nucleotides line up with TRBD2. V shed 5 bases and J 4 bases; nucleotides not matched to a gene: 12. The CDR3 covers 17 residues. CDR3 protein: CASSRMTSGDLIETQYF. CDR3 DNA: TGTGCCAGCAGTCGGATGACTAGCGGGGACCTTATAGAGACCCAGTACTTC.

In its sample, this clonotype was seen once. This sequence joins TRBV7-2 and TRBJ2-7, with 7 bases identical to TRBD2. Germline trimming cut 5 bases from V and 5 bases from J; bases unmatched to any gene: 9. The CDR3 is 14 amino acids. Per germline, CDR1 SGHTA and CDR2 FQGNSA. This chain's CDR3 is CASSPPQRGNEQYF. In DNA, the CDR3 is TGTGCCAGCAGCCCCCCTCAGCGGGGCAACGAGCAGTACTTC.

This chain uses TRBV12-3 or TRBV12-4 with TRBJ1-6; 7 bases fit TRBD1. This CDR3 is 14 amino acids long. Trimming cost V 3 bases and J 9 bases; bases outside gene matches: 5. The CDR3 bases are TGTGCCAGCAGTTTCTCTCAGGGGGTTTCACCCCTCCACTTT. Its translation: CASSFSQGVSPLHF.

This clonotype was observed a handful of times. The J gene is TRBJ2-7, the V gene TRBV6-2 or TRBV6-3; D is tentatively TRBD1 or TRBD2 (6 bases each). The CDR3 is 16 residues long. V lost 2 bases, J lost 1 base, and 15 bases lay in between. Germline V lookup: CDR1 MNHEY, CDR2 SVGEGT. The CDR3 reads CASSYGQGTPSYEQYF. Here the CDR3 DNA reads TGTGCCAGCAGTTACGGGCAGGGGACTCCGTCCTACGAGCAGTACTTC.

V gene TRBV29-1 combines with J gene TRBJ2-7; D uncertain. The CDR3 spans 14 residues. V gave up 5 bases and J gave up 7 bases, with 21 bases separating them. Germline values: CDR1 SQVTM, CDR2 ANQGSEA. DNA for the CDR3: TGCAGCGTTCAGGCCGCAAGGCTGGTGGGGGAGCAGTACTTC. Residues: CSVQAARLVGEQYF.

This clonotype has more than one count but fewer than ten. The chain is built from TRBV5-1 and TRBJ2-5, with D unresolved. The CDR3 sequence is 14 residues long. Germline values: CDR1 SGHRS, CDR2 YFSETQ. The ends were cut back, 0 bases at V and 6 bases at J, with 12 bases in the middle. The CDR3 bases are TGCGCCAGCAGCTTGGACCTAGTACACCAGACCCAGTACTTC. This encodes CASSLDLVHQTQYF.

This chain joins TRBV3-1 and TRBJ2-1; TRBD2 matches at 8 bases. CDR1 is LGHDT, CDR2 YNNKEL, per germline (reference sequence). J lost 5 bases, V lost 0 bases, and 0 bases had no gene match. The CDR3 extends over 14 amino acids. The CDR3 nucleotides are TGTGCCAGCAGCCAAGAACTAGCGGACAATGAGCAGTTCTTC. Encoded protein: CASSQELADNEQFF.

The chain has TRBV6-2 or TRBV6-3 and TRBJ2-2, with 11 bases that match TRBD2. There are 16 residues in the CDR3. Trimming cost V 6 bases and J 6 bases; bases outside gene matches: 9. Germline lookup yields CDR1 MNHEY and CDR2 SVGEGT. CDR3 amino acids: CASRLAGGPLSGELFF. The DNA of the CDR3 is TGTGCCAGCAGATTAGCGGGAGGGCCTTTGTCCGGGGAGCTGTTTTTT.

This rearrangement joins TRBV15 to TRBJ2-5; D call uncertain. V was shortened by 0 bases and J by 5 bases, with 7 bases between the two germline ends. The CDR3 is 13 amino acids. CDR1 is LNHNV and CDR2 is YYDKDF in the germline V gene (reference sequence). The CDR3 DNA reads TGTGCCACCAGCAGAGATCCCGGGGAGACCCAGTACTTC. It yields the protein CATSRDPGETQYF.

This clonotype was seen only a few times. This sequence joins TRBV5-1 and TRBJ2-6; D gene uncertain. Germline-derived CDR1 and CDR2 are SGHRS and YFSETQ. V was clipped by 4 bases and J by 7 bases, with 12 bases between them. This CDR3 spans 14 amino acids. The CDR3 loop is CASSLDVGANVLTF. The CDR3 nucleotides read TGCGCCAGCAGCCTGGATGTTGGCGCCAACGTCCTGACTTTC. Variable domain in full (rest from reference TRBV5-1 and TRBJ2-6): KAGVTQTPRYLIKTRGQQVTLSCSPISGHRSVSWYQQTPGQGLQFLFEYFSETQRNKGNFPGRFSGRQFSNSRSEMNVSTLELGDSALYLCASSLDVGANVLTFGAGSRLTVL.

A few counts support this clonotype. The rearrangement uses TRBV7-9 and TRBJ2-1; the match to TRBD1 covers 9 bases. The CDR3 extends over 17 amino acids. Germline V gives CDR1 SEHNR, CDR2 FQNEAQ (reference sequence). The J segment lost 2 bases and the V segment lost 0 bases, leaving 5 bases of the junction unmatched. CDR3 coding DNA: TGTGCCAGCAGCTTAGCCCGGACAGGGGTTACCTACAATGAGCAGTTCTTC. It translates to CASSLARTGVTYNEQFF.

This clonotype was seen a handful of times. V and J are TRBV7-2 and TRBJ2-5, with D unresolved. This CDR3 contains 16 residues. The germline gives CDR1 SGHTA, CDR2 FQGNSA. Trimming took 0 bases from V and 2 from J, leaving 13 bases between them. CDR3 in DNA: TGTGCCAGCAGCTTAGCAGCGAGAAACCTTCAAGAGACCCAGTACTTC. Protein: CASSLAARNLQETQYF.